This entry features one T cell receptor beta chain sequence. The study extracted blood RNA from unsorted whole blood and also extracted germline DNA. A constant-region primer primed TCR beta cDNA synthesis from about 530 ng of total RNA. ARM-PCR was slightly modified, and three nested multiplex PCR rounds with it gave rise to the TCR beta libraries. Two initial PCR rounds of roughly 10 cycles each paired TRBV1-TRBV30 forward primers with a C-beta reverse primer. TCRdb recomputed calls from the multiplex PCR reads with MiXCR, one row per CDR3 protein. The sample shows 300,000 to 400,000 distinct CDR3 sequences, 65% of them seen only once. This record comes from a study of tumor-infiltrating lymphocytes in primary liver carcinoma. This CDR3 is 15 amino acids long. The V gene's germline CDR1 is SGHAT and CDR2 FQNNGV. The trim removed 5 bases at V and 6 bases at J, leaving 7 bases unmatched.

This sequence was found in a man aged 40-49 years with primary liver carcinoma and hepatitis B virus infection. Sequenced: peripheral blood. The chain links TRBV11-2 to TRBJ2-2, with TRBD2 matching over 9 bases. The CDR3 spells CASSPVLAGAGELFF. Here the CDR3 DNA reads TGTGCCAGCAGCCCCGTACTAGCGGGCGCCGGGGAGCTGTTTTTT.